The 11 T cell receptor beta chains below were found in one sample sequenced in a study of blood T cells in healthy people across ages. A second PCR of 7 to 11 cycles used a sample-barcoded 5' primer and a J-beta primer mix. MiXCR was run by TCRdb on the 5' RACE reads, yielding one entry per CDR3 protein. This sample has roughly 1.5 million distinct CDR3 sequences, with roughly two fifths found just once. Sequencing was performed on blood. These receptors came from a woman in her late teens or twenties in good health.

This clonotype has only a few counts. This chain joins TRBV20-1 and TRBJ2-5, with D maybe TRBD1 (5 bases). CDR1 and CDR2 (germline): DFQATT, SNEGSKA (reference sequence). Trimming removed 0 bases from V and 0 bases from J, with 8 bases in between. The CDR3 is made up of 14 amino acids. The DNA for the CDR3 is TGCAGTGCTAGAGATTTACAGGACCAAGAGACCCAGTACTTC. Its translation: CSARDLQDQETQYF.

This clonotype was counted a single time. A read error may produce the germline difference seen at one junction end. The chain has TRBV7-9 and TRBJ2-3, with D possibly TRBD1 on 6 matching bases. The germline CDR1 and CDR2 sequences are SEHNR and FQNEAQ (reference sequence). The CDR3 length is 16 residues. The CDR3 DNA reads as TGTGCCAGCGGCTTAGGCACCACAGGGCAGGCAGATACGCAGTATTTT. Its translation is CASGLGTTGQADTQYF.

V is TRBV20-1 and J is TRBJ2-4; D call uncertain. The assigned J gene may be wrong: the sequence end matches TRBJ2-7 better. CDR1 and CDR2 from the germline V gene are DFQATT and SNEGSKA (reference sequence). This CDR3 spans 13 amino acids. In nucleotides, the CDR3 is TGCAGTGCTAGAGGCGTCAGTACCTACGAGCAGTACTTC. It specifies CSARGVSTYEQYF.

This clonotype was recorded only once. The chain couples TRBV28 to TRBJ1-1; 10 nucleotides agree with TRBD1. The germline gives CDR1 MDHEN, CDR2 SYDVKM. The CDR3 spans 16 residues. With 4 bases clipped from V and 3 bases from J, the junction kept 8 bases outside the gene matches. CDR3 nucleotides: TGTGCCAGCAGTTGGGGGGGACAGGGGTCACACACTGAAGCTTTCTTT. This encodes CASSWGGQGSHTEAFF.

This clonotype was counted a few times. The chain uses TRBV6-6 and TRBJ2-5; D uncertain. V was pared by 2 bases and J by 5 bases, with 15 bases between. Germline V gene lookup returns CDR1 MNHNY and CDR2 SVGAGI (reference sequence). The CDR3 loop spans 15 amino acids. CDR3 in DNA: TGTGCCAGCAGTTACGAAGGGCCACCCAGGGAGACCCAGTACTTC. Amino acids: CASSYEGPPRETQYF.

For this clonotype: One junction end disagrees with the germline gene, perhaps due to a read error. The CDR3 spells CASSLVLARNSPPHF. CDR3 sequence (DNA): TGTGCCAGCAGCTTAGTTCTGGCCCGAAATTCACCCCCCCACTTT. This sequence joins TRBV7-9 and TRBJ1-6; D is undetermined. Germline loops: CDR1 SEHNR, CDR2 FQNEAQ (reference sequence). The CDR3 is made up of 15 amino acids.

This clonotype came up a few times. V is TRBV6-1 and J is TRBJ2-3, with D perhaps TRBD1 (6 bases). The CDR3 runs to 17 residues. With 2 bases removed from V and 4 bases from J, the gap between germline ends came to 19 bases. Germline CDR1 and CDR2: MNHNS and SASEGT. CDR3 DNA sequence: TGTGCCAGCAGTGAACTGCCTATCCAGGGGTCCCCAGATACGCAGTATTTT. Translated, it gives CASSELPIQGSPDTQYF.

This clonotype was detected only a few times. The rearrangement links TRBV7-2 to TRBJ1-1, with D possibly TRBD1 on 6 matching bases. With 0 bases removed from V and 2 bases from J, the gap between germline ends came to 10 bases. The CDR3 length is 15 residues. Germline values: CDR1 SGHTA, CDR2 FQGNSA. The DNA of the CDR3 is TGTGCCAGCAGCTTAGCCCGCAGGGGCAACACTGAAGCTTTCTTT. This codes for CASSLARRGNTEAFF.

This clonotype was seen more than once but under ten times. The chain has TRBV10-3 and TRBJ2-7, with D perhaps matching TRBD1 (6 bases). Germline CDR1 is ENHRY and CDR2 is SYGVKD. The V gene lost 2 bases and the J gene lost 4 bases, with 6 bases spanning the gap. This CDR3 contains 12 residues. The chain's CDR3 is CAISEQGYEQYF. In DNA, the CDR3 is TGTGCCATCAGTGAGCAGGGGTACGAGCAGTACTTC.

The chain links TRBV12-3 or TRBV12-4 to TRBJ1-2, with unresolved D. Trimming shortened V by 8 bases and J by 6 bases, and 10 bases separated the two germline ends. The CDR3 consists of 11 residues. The CDR3 loop is CASGLGHGYTF. DNA for the CDR3: TGTGCCAGCGGCCTTGGTCATGGCTACACCTTC.

This clonotype was counted only a few times. The chain uses TRBV29-1 and TRBJ2-3; TRBD1 matches 12 bases. This CDR3 region has 15 residues. J gave up 3 bases and V 4 bases, and 5 bases lay outside the gene matches. Germline loops: CDR1 SQVTM, CDR2 ANQGSEA. The CDR3 DNA sequence: TGCAGCGTTGGAGGGACAGGGGGCCGTACAGATACGCAGTATTTT. Its translation: CSVGGTGGRTDTQYF.